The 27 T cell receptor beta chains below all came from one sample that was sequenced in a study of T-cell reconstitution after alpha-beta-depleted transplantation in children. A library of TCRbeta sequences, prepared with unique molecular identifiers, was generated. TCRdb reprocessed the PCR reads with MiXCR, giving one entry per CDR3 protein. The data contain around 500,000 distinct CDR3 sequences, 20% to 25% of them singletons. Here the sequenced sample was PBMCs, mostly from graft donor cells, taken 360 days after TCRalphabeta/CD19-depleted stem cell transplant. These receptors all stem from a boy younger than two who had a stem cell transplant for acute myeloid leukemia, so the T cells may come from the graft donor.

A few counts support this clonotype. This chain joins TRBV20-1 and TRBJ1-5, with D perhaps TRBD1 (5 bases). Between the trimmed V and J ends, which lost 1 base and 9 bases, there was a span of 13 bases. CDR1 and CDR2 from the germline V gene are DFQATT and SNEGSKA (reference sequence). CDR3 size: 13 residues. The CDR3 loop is CSARASGGWPQHF. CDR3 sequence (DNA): TGCAGTGCTAGAGCCTCGGGGGGGTGGCCCCAGCATTTT.

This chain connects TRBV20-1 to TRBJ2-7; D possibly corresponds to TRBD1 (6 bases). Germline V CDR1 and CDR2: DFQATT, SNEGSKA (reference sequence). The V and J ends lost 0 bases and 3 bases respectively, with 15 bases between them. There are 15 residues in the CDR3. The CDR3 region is CSAREVIGRGYEQYF. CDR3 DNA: TGCAGTGCTAGAGAGGTTATTGGCAGGGGCTACGAGCAGTACTTC.

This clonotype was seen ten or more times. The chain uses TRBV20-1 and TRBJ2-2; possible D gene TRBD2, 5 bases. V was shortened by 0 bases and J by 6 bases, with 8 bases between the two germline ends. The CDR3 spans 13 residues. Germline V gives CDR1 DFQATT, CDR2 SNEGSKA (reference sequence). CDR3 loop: CSARDRGSGELFF. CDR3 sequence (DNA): TGCAGTGCTAGAGATCGAGGGTCCGGGGAGCTGTTTTTT.

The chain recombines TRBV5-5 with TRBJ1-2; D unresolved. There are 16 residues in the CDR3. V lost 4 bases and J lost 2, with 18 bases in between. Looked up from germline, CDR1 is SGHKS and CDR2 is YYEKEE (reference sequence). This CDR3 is CASSPSVSLTNYGYTF. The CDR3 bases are TGTGCCAGCAGCCCTTCTGTATCTCTAACGAACTATGGCTACACCTTC.

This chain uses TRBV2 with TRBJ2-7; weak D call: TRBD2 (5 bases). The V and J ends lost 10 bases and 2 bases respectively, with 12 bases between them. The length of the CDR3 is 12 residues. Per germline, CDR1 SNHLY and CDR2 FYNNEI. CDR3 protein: CATTGETYEQYF. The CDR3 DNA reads TGTGCCACCACCGGGGAAACCTACGAGCAGTACTTC.

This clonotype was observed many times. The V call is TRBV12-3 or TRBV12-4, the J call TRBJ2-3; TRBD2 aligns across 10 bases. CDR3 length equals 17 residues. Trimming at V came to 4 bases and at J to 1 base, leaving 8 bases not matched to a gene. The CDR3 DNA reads TGTGCCAGCAGTTCCCTGAGGACTAGCGGACGCACAGATACGCAGTATTTT. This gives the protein CASSSLRTSGRTDTQYF.

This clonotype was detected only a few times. The CDR3 here is CASSLHMNTEAFF. The CDR3 DNA reads as TGTGCCAGCAGTTTGCACATGAACACTGAAGCTTTCTTT. V and J are TRBV28 and TRBJ1-1; no firm D call. This CDR3 spans 13 amino acids. Germline V CDR1 and CDR2: MDHEN, SYDVKM. The V gene lost 3 bases and the J gene lost 0 bases, with 5 bases spanning the gap.

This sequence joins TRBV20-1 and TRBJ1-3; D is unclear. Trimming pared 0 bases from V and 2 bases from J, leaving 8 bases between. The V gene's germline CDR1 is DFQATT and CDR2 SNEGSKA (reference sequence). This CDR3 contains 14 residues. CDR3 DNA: TGCAGTGCTAGAGAGGGCGTTACTGGAAACACCATATATTTT. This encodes CSAREGVTGNTIYF.

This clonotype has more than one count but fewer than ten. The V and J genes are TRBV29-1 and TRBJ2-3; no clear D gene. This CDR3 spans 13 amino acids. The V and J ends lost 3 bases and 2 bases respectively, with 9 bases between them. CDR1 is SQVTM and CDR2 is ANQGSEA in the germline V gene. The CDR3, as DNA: TGCAGCGTTGATAAGTCATCCACAGATACGCAGTATTTT. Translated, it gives CSVDKSSTDTQYF.

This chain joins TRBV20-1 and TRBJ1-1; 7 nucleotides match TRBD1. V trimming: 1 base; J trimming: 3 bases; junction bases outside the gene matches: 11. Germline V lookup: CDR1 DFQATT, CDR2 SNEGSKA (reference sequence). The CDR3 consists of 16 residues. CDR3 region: CSARGALTGRDTEAFF. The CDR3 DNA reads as TGCAGTGCTAGAGGGGCTTTGACAGGGAGGGACACTGAAGCTTTCTTT.

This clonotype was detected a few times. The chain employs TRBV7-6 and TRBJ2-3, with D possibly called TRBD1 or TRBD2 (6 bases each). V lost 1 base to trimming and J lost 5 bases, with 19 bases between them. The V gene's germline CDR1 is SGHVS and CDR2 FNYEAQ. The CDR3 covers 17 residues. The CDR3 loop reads CASSLVPGALMRDTQYF. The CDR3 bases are TGTGCCAGCAGCTTAGTTCCGGGGGCCCTAATGAGAGATACGCAGTATTTT.

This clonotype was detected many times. The CDR3 DNA sequence: TGTGCCAGCAGCTTAGGATGGACAGGGTTGACCTACGAGCAGTACGTC. Encoded protein: CASSLGWTGLTYEQYV. This sequence joins TRBV7-8 and TRBJ2-7; 8 bases are a match to TRBD1. The V and J ends lost 1 base and 2 bases, in that order; junction bases with no gene match: 7. Germline CDR1 and CDR2: SGHVS and FQNEAQ. CDR3 length: 16 amino acids.

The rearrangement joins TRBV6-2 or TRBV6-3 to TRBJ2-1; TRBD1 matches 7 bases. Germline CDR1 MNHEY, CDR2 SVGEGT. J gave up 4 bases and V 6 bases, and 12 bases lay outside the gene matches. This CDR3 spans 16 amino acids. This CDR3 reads CASSINWGTAYNEQFF. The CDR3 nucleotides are TGTGCCAGCAGCATCAATTGGGGGACAGCATACAATGAGCAGTTCTTC.

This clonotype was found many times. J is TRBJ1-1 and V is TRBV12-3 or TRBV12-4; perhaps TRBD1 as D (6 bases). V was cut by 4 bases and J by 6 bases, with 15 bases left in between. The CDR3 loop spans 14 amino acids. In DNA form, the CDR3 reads TGTGCCAGCAGTTACCCGTACAGGGACGCTGAAGCTTTCTTT. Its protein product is CASSYPYRDAEAFF.

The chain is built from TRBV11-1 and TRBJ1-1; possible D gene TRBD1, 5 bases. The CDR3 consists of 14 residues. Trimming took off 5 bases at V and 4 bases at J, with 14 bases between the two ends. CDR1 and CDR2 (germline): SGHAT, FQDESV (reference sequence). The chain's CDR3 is CASSPPGGVTEAFF. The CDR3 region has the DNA TGTGCCAGCAGCCCACCGGGGGGTGTCACTGAAGCTTTCTTT.

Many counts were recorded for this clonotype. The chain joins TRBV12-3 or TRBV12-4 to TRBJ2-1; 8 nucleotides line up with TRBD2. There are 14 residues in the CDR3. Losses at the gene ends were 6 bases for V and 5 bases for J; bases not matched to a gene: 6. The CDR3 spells CASRYGLAHNEQFF. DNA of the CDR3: TGTGCCAGCAGATACGGACTAGCTCACAATGAGCAGTTCTTC.

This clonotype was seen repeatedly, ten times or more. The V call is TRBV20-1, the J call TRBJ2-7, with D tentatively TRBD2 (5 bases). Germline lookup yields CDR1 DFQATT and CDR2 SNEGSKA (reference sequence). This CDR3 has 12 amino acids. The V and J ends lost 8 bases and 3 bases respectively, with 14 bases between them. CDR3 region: CSPRGLGYEQYV. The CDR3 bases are TGCAGTCCCCGGGGATTGGGCTACGAGCAGTACGTC.

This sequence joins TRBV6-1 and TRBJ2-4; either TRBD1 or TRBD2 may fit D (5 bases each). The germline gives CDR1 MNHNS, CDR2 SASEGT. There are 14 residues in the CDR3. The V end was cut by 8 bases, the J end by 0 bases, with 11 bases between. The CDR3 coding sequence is TGTGCCAGCCGGGACCCCATAGCCAAAAACATTCAGTACTTC. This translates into CASRDPIAKNIQYF.

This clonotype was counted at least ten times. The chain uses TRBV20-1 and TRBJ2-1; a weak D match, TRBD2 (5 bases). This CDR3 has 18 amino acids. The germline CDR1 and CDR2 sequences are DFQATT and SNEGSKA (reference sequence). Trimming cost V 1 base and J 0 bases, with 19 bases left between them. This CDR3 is CSARGVGFGLGSYNEQFF. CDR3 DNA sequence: TGCAGTGCTAGAGGAGTGGGGTTCGGACTGGGCTCCTACAATGAGCAGTTCTTC.

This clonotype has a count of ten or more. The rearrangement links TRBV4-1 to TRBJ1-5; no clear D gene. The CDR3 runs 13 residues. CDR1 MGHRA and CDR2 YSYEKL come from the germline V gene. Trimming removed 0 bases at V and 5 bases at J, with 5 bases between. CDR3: CASSQDLDQPQHF. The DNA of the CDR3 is TGCGCCAGCAGCCAAGATCTGGATCAGCCCCAGCATTTT.

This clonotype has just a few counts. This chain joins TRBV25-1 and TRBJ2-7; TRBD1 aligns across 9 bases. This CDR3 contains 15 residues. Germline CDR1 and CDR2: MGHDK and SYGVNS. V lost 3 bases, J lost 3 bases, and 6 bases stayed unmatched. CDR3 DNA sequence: TGTGCCAGCAGTGATAAGGGGACAGGGAACTACGAGCAGTACTTC. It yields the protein CASSDKGTGNYEQYF.

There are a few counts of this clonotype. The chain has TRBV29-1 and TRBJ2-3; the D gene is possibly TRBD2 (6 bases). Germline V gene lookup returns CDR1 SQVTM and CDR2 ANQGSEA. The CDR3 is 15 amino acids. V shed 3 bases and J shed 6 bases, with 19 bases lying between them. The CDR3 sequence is CSVEWRGTKGDTQYF. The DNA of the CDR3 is TGCAGCGTTGAGTGGAGGGGAACCAAGGGGGATACGCAGTATTTT.

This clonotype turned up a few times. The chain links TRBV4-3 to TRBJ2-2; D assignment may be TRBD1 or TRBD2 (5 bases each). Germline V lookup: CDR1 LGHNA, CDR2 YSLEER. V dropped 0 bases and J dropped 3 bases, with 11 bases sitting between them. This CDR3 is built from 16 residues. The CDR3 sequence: CASSQDWVGDTGELFF. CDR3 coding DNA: TGCGCCAGCAGCCAAGATTGGGTGGGGGACACCGGGGAGCTGTTTTTT.

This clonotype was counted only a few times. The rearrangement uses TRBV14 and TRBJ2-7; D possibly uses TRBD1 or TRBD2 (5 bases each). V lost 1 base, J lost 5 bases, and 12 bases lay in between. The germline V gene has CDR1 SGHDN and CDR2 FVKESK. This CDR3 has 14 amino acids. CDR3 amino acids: CASSQVGRDHEQYV. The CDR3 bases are TGTGCCAGCAGCCAAGTGGGCCGGGACCACGAGCAGTACGTC.

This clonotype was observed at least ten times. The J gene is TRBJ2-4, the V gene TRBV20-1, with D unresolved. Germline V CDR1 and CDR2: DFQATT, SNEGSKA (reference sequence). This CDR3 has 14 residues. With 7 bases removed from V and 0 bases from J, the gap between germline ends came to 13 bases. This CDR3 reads CSGSWNLAKNIQYF. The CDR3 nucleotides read TGCAGTGGGAGTTGGAACCTAGCCAAAAACATTCAGTACTTC.

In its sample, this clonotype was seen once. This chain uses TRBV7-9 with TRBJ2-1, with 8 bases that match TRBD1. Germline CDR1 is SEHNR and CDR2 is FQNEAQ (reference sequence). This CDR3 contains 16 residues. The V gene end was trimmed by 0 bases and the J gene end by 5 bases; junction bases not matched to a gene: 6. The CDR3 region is CASSLAGRGPDNEQFF. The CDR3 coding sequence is TGTGCCAGCAGCTTAGCAGGCAGGGGGCCCGACAATGAGCAGTTCTTC.

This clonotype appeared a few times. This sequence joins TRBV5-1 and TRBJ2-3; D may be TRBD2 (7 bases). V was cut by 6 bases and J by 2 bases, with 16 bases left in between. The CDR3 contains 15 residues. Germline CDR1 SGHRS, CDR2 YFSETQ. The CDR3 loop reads CASKLGGAPTDTQYF. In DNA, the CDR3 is TGCGCCAGCAAGTTGGGGGGGGCACCCACAGATACGCAGTATTTT.